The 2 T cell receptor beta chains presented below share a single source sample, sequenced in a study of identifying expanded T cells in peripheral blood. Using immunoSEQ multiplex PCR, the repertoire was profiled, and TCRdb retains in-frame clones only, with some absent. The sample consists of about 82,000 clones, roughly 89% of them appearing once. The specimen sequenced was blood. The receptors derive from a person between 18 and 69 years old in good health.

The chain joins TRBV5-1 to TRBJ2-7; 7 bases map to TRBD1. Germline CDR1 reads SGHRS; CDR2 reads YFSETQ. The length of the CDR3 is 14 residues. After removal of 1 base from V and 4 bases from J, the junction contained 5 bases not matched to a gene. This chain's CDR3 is CASSLTGTEYEQYF. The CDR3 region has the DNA TGCGCCAGCAGCTTGACCGGGACAGAGTACGAGCAGTACTTC.

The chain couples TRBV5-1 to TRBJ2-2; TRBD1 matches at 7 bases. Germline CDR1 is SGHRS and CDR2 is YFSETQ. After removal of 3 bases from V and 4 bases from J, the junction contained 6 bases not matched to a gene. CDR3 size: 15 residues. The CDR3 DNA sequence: TGCGCCAGCAGCTATACAGGGGCAACCACCGGGGAGCTGTTTTTT. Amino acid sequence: CASSYTGATTGELFF.